Shown below are 18 T cell receptor beta chains from a single sample sequenced in a study of shared clonotypes between healthy human individuals. The table came from immunoSEQ multiplex PCR; TCRdb's copy has only in-frame clones and leaves some out. This table has about 380,000 clones, about 96% appearing once. Specimen: memory CD8+ T cells sorted from blood. Stated subset: CD45RO+ cells pooled with CCR7-negative TemRA cells. These receptors came from a man aged 30-40 years in good health.

The chain has TRBV4-2 and TRBJ1-3, with 11 bases matching TRBD1. CDR1 is LGHNA, CDR2 YNFKEQ, per germline. After removal of 1 base from V and 10 bases from J, the junction contained 6 bases not matched to a gene. CDR3 size: 15 residues. Here the CDR3 reads CASSQAGQGDYTIYF. The DNA for the CDR3 is TGTGCCAGCAGCCAAGCGGGACAGGGGGATTATACCATATATTTT.

This clone has a single count. The V gene is TRBV10-3, the J gene TRBJ2-5, with 9 bases that match TRBD1. V shed 8 bases, J shed 5 bases, and the junction held 0 bases outside the gene matches. Per the germline V gene, CDR1 is ENHRY and CDR2 is SYGVKD. This CDR3 region has 11 residues. The CDR3 DNA follows: TGTGCCATCGGGACAGGGGAGACCCAGTACTTC. Encoded protein: CAIGTGETQYF.

V usage is TRBV4-2 and J usage is TRBJ2-5; 10 bases line up with TRBD2. The CDR3 is made up of 15 amino acids. Germline V gene data show CDR1 as LGHNA and CDR2 as YNFKEQ. Trimming removed 5 bases from V and 4 bases from J; junction bases left unmatched: 7. The CDR3 DNA reads as TGTGCCAGCAGCGTGGGACTAGCGAGGGGAGAGACCCAGTACTTC. Protein sequence: CASSVGLARGETQYF.

The V gene is TRBV2, the J gene TRBJ2-1, with D uncertain. The CDR3 is 10 residues long. V gave up 2 bases and J gave up 9 bases, with 2 bases separating them. CDR1 is SNHLY, CDR2 FYNNEI, per germline. The CDR3: CASSEPEQFF. The CDR3 DNA reads TGTGCCAGCAGTGAACCTGAGCAGTTCTTC.

V is TRBV7-9 and J is TRBJ2-3; D perhaps matches TRBD1 (6 bases). The V gene lost 4 bases and the J gene lost 0 bases, with 11 bases spanning the gap. CDR3 size: 15 residues. Per the germline V gene, CDR1 is SEHNR and CDR2 is FQNEAQ (reference sequence). The DNA of the CDR3 is TGTGCCAGCAGCTCACAGGGCAGTAGCACAGATACGCAGTATTTT. Translating gives CASSSQGSSTDTQYF.

The chain employs TRBV7-3 and TRBJ1-1; TRBD1 matches 7 bases. CDR1 SGHTA and CDR2 FQGTGA come from the germline V gene. The trim removed 1 base at V and 10 bases at J, leaving 15 bases unmatched. The CDR3 length is 16 residues. CDR3 DNA: TGTGCCAGCAGCTTAAGGGCAGGGGGTGGTGCGAATGGAGCTTTCTTT. Residues: CASSLRAGGGANGAFF.

This chain uses TRBV9 with TRBJ2-7; 7 positions match TRBD1. The CDR3 is made up of 14 amino acids. V trimming: 4 bases; J trimming: 2 bases; junction bases outside the gene matches: 6. Germline V gene sequence: CDR1 SGDLS, CDR2 YYNGEE. CDR3 residues: CASSKGATAYEQYF. CDR3 coding DNA: TGTGCCAGCAGCAAGGGGGCTACCGCCTACGAGCAGTACTTC.

This chain connects TRBV11-2 to TRBJ2-1; the match to TRBD2 covers 12 bases. The CDR3 sequence is 16 residues long. Trimming at V came to 5 bases and at J to 2 bases, leaving 4 bases not matched to a gene. Germline V gene lookup returns CDR1 SGHAT and CDR2 FQNNGV. The CDR3 region is CASSPRLAGAYNEQFF. The CDR3 nucleotides read TGTGCCAGCAGCCCACGACTAGCGGGAGCCTACAATGAGCAGTTCTTC.

V is TRBV5-6 and J is TRBJ1-4, with D tentatively TRBD1 (5 bases). Trimming shortened V by 0 bases and J by 8 bases, and 8 bases separated the two germline ends. This CDR3 spans 13 amino acids. CDR1 and CDR2 from the germline V gene are SGHDT and YYEEEE. This chain's CDR3 is CASSLGQLEKLFF. The CDR3, as DNA: TGTGCCAGCAGCTTGGGACAGCTCGAAAAACTGTTTTTT.

The chain has TRBV7-9 and TRBJ2-1, with 8 bases fitting TRBD2. The V and J ends lost 1 base and 3 bases, in that order; junction bases with no gene match: 2. The germline V gene encodes CDR1 SEHNR and CDR2 FQNEAQ (reference sequence). This CDR3 contains 15 residues. This chain's CDR3 is CASSLGTSFYNEQFF. In DNA, the CDR3 is TGTGCCAGCAGCTTAGGGACTAGCTTCTACAATGAGCAGTTCTTC.

This clone was detected once. The genes are TRBV19 and TRBJ1-2, with D hard to call. This CDR3 is 17 amino acids long. V lost 4 bases, J lost 3 bases, and 21 bases lay in between. Germline V gene sequence: CDR1 LNHDA, CDR2 SQIVND (reference sequence). The DNA of the CDR3 is TGTGCCAGTAGTACCCCCTCGGGCGGAGCAAGCGACTATGGCTACACCTTC. Translating gives CASSTPSGGASDYGYTF.

This chain uses TRBV10-3 with TRBJ2-4; 9 positions match TRBD1. The trim removed 10 bases at V and 7 bases at J, leaving 11 bases unmatched. The germline V gene has CDR1 ENHRY and CDR2 SYGVKD. The CDR3 length is 14 residues. CDR3 bases: TGTGCCACCCGCGAGCCGGGACAGGGCAACATTCAGTACTTC. Encoded protein: CATREPGQGNIQYF.

The CDR3 region has the DNA TGTGCCACCAGCTGGCAAGTAAGGGACAATGAGCAGTTCTTC. It codes for CATSWQVRDNEQFF. This chain links TRBV15 with TRBJ2-1; D ambiguous. CDR1 is LNHNV and CDR2 is YYDKDF in the germline V gene (reference sequence). The CDR3 runs 14 residues. Trimming took 5 bases from V and 5 from J, leaving 13 bases between them.

The rearrangement uses TRBV11-2 and TRBJ2-3; 12 nucleotides align to TRBD2. J lost 6 bases, V lost 8 bases, and 6 bases had no gene match. CDR1 and CDR2 (germline): SGHAT, FQNNGV. This CDR3 has 14 residues. CDR3 protein: CASAVLAGGDTQYF. The DNA for the CDR3 is TGTGCCAGCGCGGTTCTAGCGGGAGGGGATACGCAGTATTTT.

Worth noting for this clone: At the DNA level, this CDR3 is encoded by other sequences in the same sample as well. The gene calls are TRBV20-1 and TRBJ1-2, with D hard to call. CDR1 is DFQATT and CDR2 is SNEGSKA in the germline V gene (reference sequence). The CDR3 runs 11 residues. The ends were cut back, 2 bases at V and 2 bases at J, with 3 bases in the middle. The DNA of the CDR3 is TGCAGTGCTAGAACCAACTATGGCTACACCTTC. The encoded protein is CSARTNYGYTF.

J is TRBJ2-3 and V is TRBV11-3; 7 nucleotides align to TRBD2. CDR3 length: 13 amino acids. Germline V lookup: CDR1 SGHNT, CDR2 YENEEA. Trimming cost V 1 base and J 5 bases; bases outside gene matches: 0. CDR3 in amino acids: CASSLGTRDTQYF. CDR3 bases: TGTGCCAGCAGCTTAGGGACTAGAGATACGCAGTATTTT. Combining the CDR3 with reference TRBV11-3 and TRBJ2-3 gives the whole variable domain EAGVVQSPRYKIIEKKQPVAFWCNPISGHNTLYWYLQNLGQGPELLIRYENEEAVDDSQLPKDRFSAERLKGVDSTLKIQPAELGDSAVYLCASSLGTRDTQYFGPGTRLTVL.

V is TRBV11-3 and J is TRBJ2-2; 8 nucleotides line up with TRBD1. Per the germline V gene, CDR1 is SGHNT and CDR2 is YENEEA. This CDR3 is 16 amino acids long. J was trimmed by 1 base and V by 4 bases; bases with no gene match: 5. The CDR3 protein is CASSSRTGQNTGELFF. In DNA form, the CDR3 reads TGTGCCAGCAGCTCCCGGACAGGGCAGAACACCGGGGAGCTGTTTTTT.

The CDR3: CASSFRQGGYEQYF. In DNA, the CDR3 is TGTGCCAGCAGTTTTCGGCAGGGAGGTTACGAGCAGTACTTC. The chain has TRBV28 and TRBJ2-7; TRBD2 is a possible D gene (6 bases). The V and J ends lost 3 bases and 4 bases respectively, with 13 bases between them. Germline V gives CDR1 MDHEN, CDR2 SYDVKM. The CDR3 covers 14 residues.